These 14 T cell receptor beta chains came from one sample sequenced in a study of cytomegalovirus exposure and HLA in healthy donors. Primers: 60 Vbeta forward and 13 Jbeta reverse. Profiled with immunoSEQ multiplex PCR; TCRdb holds only in-frame clones, not every one. The data hold about 93,000 clones, with 65% observed a single time. Source material: PBMCs. The receptor source for this set is a boy aged 5-17 years in good health and CMV-seropositive.

The rearrangement joins TRBV4-2 to TRBJ2-3; TRBD2 matches 9 bases. Germline V gives CDR1 LGHNA, CDR2 YNFKEQ. The CDR3 has 17 residues. Germline trimming cut 1 base from V and 2 bases from J; bases unmatched to any gene: 7. In DNA form, the CDR3 reads TGTGCCAGCAGCCAAGGGAAAGCGGGGGGCCACACAGATACGCAGTATTTT. Encoded protein: CASSQGKAGGHTDTQYF.

The chain recombines TRBV5-4 with TRBJ2-3, with a weak D call TRBD1 (5 bases). The V end lost 4 bases, the J end lost 3 bases, and 9 bases lay between the germline ends. Germline V lookup: CDR1 SGHNT, CDR2 YYREEE (reference sequence). The CDR3 covers 13 residues. CDR3 DNA: TGTGCCAGCAGCCTGGACAAGACAGATACGCAGTATTTT. Encoded protein: CASSLDKTDTQYF. Full variable domain (rest looked up from reference TRBV5-4 and TRBJ2-3): ETGVTQSPTHLIKTRGQQVTLRCSSQSGHNTVSWYQQALGQGPQFIFQYYREEENGRGNFPPRFSGLQFPNYSSELNVNALELDDSALYLCASSLDKTDTQYFGPGTRLTVL.

The genes are TRBV7-9 and TRBJ1-2, with 8 bases fitting TRBD1. V lost 5 bases, J lost 8 bases, and 7 bases stayed unmatched. The CDR3 is made up of 13 amino acids. Germline V gene data show CDR1 as SEHNR and CDR2 as FQNEAQ (reference sequence). In DNA, the CDR3 is TGTGCCAGCAGCGCTCAGGGGGCGCAGGGCTACACCTTC. This gives the protein CASSAQGAQGYTF. The full variable domain, with the rest looked up from reference TRBV7-9 and TRBJ1-2, is DTGVSQNPRHKITKRGQNVTFRCDPISEHNRLYWYRQTLGQGPEFLTYFQNEAQLEKSRLLSDRFSAERPKGSFSTLEIQRTEQGDSAMYLCASSAQGAQGYTFGSGTRLTVV.

The chain carries TRBV28 and TRBJ2-5; unclear D gene. The germline V gene has CDR1 MDHEN and CDR2 SYDVKM. Trimming left V 4 bases short and J 5 bases short, with 8 bases between. CDR3 length: 12 amino acids. CDR3 nucleotide sequence: TGTGCCAGCAGTTATCCCTTGGAGACCCAGTACTTC. Protein sequence: CASSYPLETQYF.

V is TRBV11-2 and J is TRBJ2-7; TRBD1 matches 8 bases. The germline CDR1 and CDR2 sequences are SGHAT and FQNNGV. Trimming cost V 1 base and J 4 bases; bases outside gene matches: 6. This CDR3 contains 15 residues. CDR3 nucleotide sequence: TGTGCCAGCAGCTTAGGGGCAGGGGGCTTATACGAGCAGTACTTC. Translated: CASSLGAGGLYEQYF.

CDR3 sequence reads: CASSYGAGGGYTF. Here the CDR3 DNA reads TGTGCCAGCAGTTACGGGGCAGGGGGTGGCTACACCTTC. The chain combines TRBV6-5 with TRBJ1-2; TRBD1 agrees at 7 bases. Germline lookup yields CDR1 MNHEY and CDR2 SVGAGI. J was trimmed by 7 bases and V by 2 bases; bases with no gene match: 4. CDR3 length equals 13 residues.

The J gene is TRBJ2-1, the V gene TRBV20-1; D ambiguous. The V end lost 1 base, the J end lost 9 bases, and 4 bases lay between the germline ends. Germline CDR1 DFQATT, CDR2 SNEGSKA (reference sequence). The CDR3 is made up of 10 amino acids. CDR3 amino acids: CSARGGEQFF. CDR3 nucleotides: TGCAGTGCTAGAGGCGGTGAGCAGTTCTTC.

V gene TRBV5-1 combines with J gene TRBJ1-1; 10 nucleotides agree with TRBD1. The CDR3 has 14 residues. Trimming took 4 bases from V and 3 from J; bases not matched to a gene: 3. The germline CDR1 and CDR2 sequences are SGHRS and YFSETQ. CDR3 DNA sequence: TGCGCCAGCAGCCCCGGACAGGGGGACACTGAAGCTTTCTTT. The encoded protein is CASSPGQGDTEAFF.

This chain uses TRBV7-9 with TRBJ2-2; 11 nucleotides align to TRBD2. J was trimmed by 3 bases and V by 4 bases; bases with no gene match: 13. Germline assignment: CDR1 SEHNR and CDR2 FQNEAQ (reference sequence). The CDR3 covers 19 residues. For the CDR3, the DNA is TGTGCCAGCAGCTACAAGGGGCTAACTAGCGGGGGAGACACCGGGGAGCTGTTTTTT. Residues: CASSYKGLTSGGDTGELFF.

The rearrangement uses TRBV6-1 and TRBJ2-3, with a weak D call TRBD2 (6 bases). Germline CDR1 reads MNHNS; CDR2 reads SASEGT. Trimming stripped 1 base from V and 9 bases from J, with 11 bases between. There are 13 residues in the CDR3. CDR3 sequence reads: CASSEEWEDTQYF. DNA for the CDR3: TGTGCCAGCAGTGAAGAGTGGGAGGACACGCAGTATTTT.

This clone was seen once. The V call is TRBV12-5, the J call TRBJ2-7, with TRBD1 identical over 11 bases. Trimming cost V 2 bases and J 0 bases; bases outside gene matches: 6. CDR3 length equals 17 residues. From germline, CDR1 is LGHNT and CDR2 FRNRAP. The CDR3 bases are TGTGCTAGTGGTTTGACCCAAGGGACAGGGGGCTCCTACGAGCAGTACTTC. This translates into CASGLTQGTGGSYEQYF.

About this clone itself: One junction end disagrees with the germline gene, perhaps due to a read error. CDR3: CAWLINTQTDYGYPF. In DNA form, the CDR3 reads TGTGCCTGGTTAATCAATACGCAAACAGACTATGGCTACCCCTTC. The chain combines TRBV30 with TRBJ1-2; D is ambiguous. The CDR3 extends over 15 amino acids. Germline values: CDR1 GTSNPN, CDR2 SVGIG (reference sequence).

This clone was seen only once. This chain links TRBV7-6 with TRBJ2-3; D gene uncertain. Germline loops: CDR1 SGHVS, CDR2 FNYEAQ. CDR3 size: 12 residues. Trimming pared 5 bases from V and 5 bases from J, leaving 8 bases between. DNA of the CDR3: TGTGCCAGCAGCCCCTCTATAGATACGCAGTATTTT. Amino acid sequence: CASSPSIDTQYF.

The chain is built from TRBV27 and TRBJ2-7; TRBD1 is a possible D gene (6 bases). V shed 5 bases and J shed 3 bases, with 14 bases lying between them. The germline V gene has CDR1 MNHEY and CDR2 SMNVEV (reference sequence). The CDR3 is made up of 14 amino acids. The chain's CDR3 is CASSPGDNLYEQYF. CDR3 DNA: TGTGCCAGCAGTCCCGGGGACAACCTCTACGAGCAGTACTTC.